This TCR beta chain is drawn from a study of CD4 T cells in relation to SARS-CoV-2 and coronaviruses (dated by TCRdb to the early 2020s). In terms of the full investigation: In the ViraFEST assay, PBMCs were cultured with antigen for about 11 days, after which TCR beta CDR3s were sequenced to identify clonal expansions specific to the antigen. The negative reference condition was either a culture with an HIV-1 Nef peptide pool or a culture with no peptide. A different TCR-beta assay, based on Illumina, was used to sequence expansion assays from other donors in the study. At the level of individual TCR clonotypes, the study evaluated whether memory CD4+ T cells crossreact between the spike proteins of SARS-CoV-2 and those of common cold coronaviruses. The Adaptive Biotechnologies TCR-sequencing kit was used for samples from a few pre-COVID donors and for the naive versus memory experiments, whereas the other data were Illumina-based. Patient-derived lymphoblastoid cell lines were used to map the HLA restriction of shared crossreactive spike epitopes. What the research found in general, with its limitations: Pre-pandemic and post-infection samples were not both contributed by any donor, so tracing of the source of pre-existing responses was limited. In roughly two thirds of donors, memory CD4+ clonotypes turned up that crossrecognized SARS-CoV-2 and at least one common cold coronavirus spike. Significantly weaker SARS-CoV-2-driven expansion was shown by crossreactive clones than by monoreactive clones, consistent with antigenic imprinting. Small numbers of patients and of tested TCRs limited the study. Crossreactivity analysis was centred on spike protein, so crossreactivity against other viral proteins was not assessed.

The library was obtained by the immunoSEQ multiplex PCR assay. As for the authors' bioinformatics: During preprocessing, nonproductive sequences were removed, as were CDR3s that did not start with C, did not end with F or W, or were shorter than 7 amino acids. Antigen-specific clonotypes were called with the MANAFEST web app on the basis of expansion relative to the reference and to other culture wells. A clone was considered positive if significant expansion relative to the reference culture was observed in 2 of 3 replicate wells at an FDR below 0.05. Positive clones also required significant expansion versus all other tandem wells and an odds ratio above 5. CDR3 homology was quantified as pairwise Levenshtein distance, calculated with the stringdist R package after three terminal residues were trimmed from each end. In TCRdb, the immuneACCESS table is reduced to in-frame sequences with V and J assigned. These tables do not hold every clone; where another copy was compared, an unresolved V gene accounts for under half, and the others remain unexplained. The V and J calls and clone size are taken from that table; D and trimming were inferred from the DNA. A total of around 15,000 clones appear in this sample, 70% to 80% of them only once. The ten largest make up 9.7% of the sample.

CD4+ T cells from unexposed donors were collected before the COVID-19 pandemic (2011-2018). After about 10 days of culture, CD4+ T cells were isolated with the EasySep CD4+ T cell isolation kit. As far as cell numbers permitted, CD4+ T cells from unexposed donors were tested for reactivity against SARS-CoV-2 S and N as well as four spike pools from common cold coronaviruses. Each well received about 2 million PBMCs, cultured in IMDM supplemented with roughly 5.1% human AB serum and roughly 10 IU/ml IL-2. Half of the culture medium was replaced with fresh IL-2-containing medium on days 3 and 7. Triplicate replicate wells were generally used for each peptide culture condition. Leukapheresis product for the unexposed donors was purchased commercially. PBMCs were isolated from leukapheresis product or whole blood by Ficoll-Paque PLUS gradient centrifugation. PBMCs were either used fresh in the expansion assay or cryopreserved at -140 degrees C. The QIAamp Micro DNA Kit was used to extract genomic DNA from the CD4+ T cells.

Remarks on this clone: Its antigen target is currently unknown. No quality values exist for individual bases; no much larger clone is one base distant.

The germline V gene (reference sequence) sets CDR1 to LNHNV and CDR2 to YYDKDF. At the junction V is shortened by 0 bases and J by 7 bases, with 8 bases in between. The CDR3 has 13 amino acids, counting the end cysteine and phenylalanine. CDR3 DNA is the only sequence kept; it has 39 bases, read in frame from the first base. The sequencing input was CD4+ T cells from PBMCs, cultured in vitro. This sequence was found in a human donor in good health. The rearranged chain carries TRBV15 and TRBJ2-3; the D gene is not confidently resolved. The nucleotides read TGTGCCACCAGCAGAGATAGGCTAAATACGCAGTATTTT. This translates into CATSRDRLNTQYF.